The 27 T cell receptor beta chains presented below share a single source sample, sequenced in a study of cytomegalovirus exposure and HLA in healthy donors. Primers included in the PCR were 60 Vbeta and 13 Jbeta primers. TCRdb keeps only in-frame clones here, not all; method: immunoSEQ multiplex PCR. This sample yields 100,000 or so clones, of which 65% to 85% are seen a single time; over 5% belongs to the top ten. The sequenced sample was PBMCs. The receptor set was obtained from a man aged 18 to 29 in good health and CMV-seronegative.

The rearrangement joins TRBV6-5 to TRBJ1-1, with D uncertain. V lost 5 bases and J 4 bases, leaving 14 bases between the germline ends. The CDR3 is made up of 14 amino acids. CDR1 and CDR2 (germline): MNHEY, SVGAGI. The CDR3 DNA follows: TGTGCCAGCAGTGAATACGGGGTCCGCACTGAAGCTTTCTTT. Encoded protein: CASSEYGVRTEAFF.

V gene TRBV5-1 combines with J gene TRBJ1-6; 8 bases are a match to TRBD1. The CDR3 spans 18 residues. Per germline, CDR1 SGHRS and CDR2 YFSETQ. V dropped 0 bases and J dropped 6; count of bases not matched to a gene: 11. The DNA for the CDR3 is TGCGCCAGCAGCTTGGAAGGACAGGGCACTCATACTAATTCACCCCTCCACTTT. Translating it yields CASSLEGQGTHTNSPLHF.

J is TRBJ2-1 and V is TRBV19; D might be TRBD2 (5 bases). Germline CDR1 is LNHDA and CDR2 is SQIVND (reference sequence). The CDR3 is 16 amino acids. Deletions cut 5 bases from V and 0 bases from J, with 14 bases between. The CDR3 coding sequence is TGTGCCAGTAGTGACGAGCGGAGCTTCTCCTACAATGAGCAGTTCTTC. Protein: CASSDERSFSYNEQFF.

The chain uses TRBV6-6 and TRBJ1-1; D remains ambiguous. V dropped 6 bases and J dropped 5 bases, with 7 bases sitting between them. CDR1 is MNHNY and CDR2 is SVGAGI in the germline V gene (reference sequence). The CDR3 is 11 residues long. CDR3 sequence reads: CASSPKTEAFF. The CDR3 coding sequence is TGTGCCAGCAGCCCCAAAACTGAAGCTTTCTTT.

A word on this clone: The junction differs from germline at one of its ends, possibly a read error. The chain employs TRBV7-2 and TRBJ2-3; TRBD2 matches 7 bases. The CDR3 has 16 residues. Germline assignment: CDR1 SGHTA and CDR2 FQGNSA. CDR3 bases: TGCGCCAGCAGCCAAGATACGGCGGGGGGCACAGATACGCAGTATTTT. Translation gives CASSQDTAGGTDTQYF.

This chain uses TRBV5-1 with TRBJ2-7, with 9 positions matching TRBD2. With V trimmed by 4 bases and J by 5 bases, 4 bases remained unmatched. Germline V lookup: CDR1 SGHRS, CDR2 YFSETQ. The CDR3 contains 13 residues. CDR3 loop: CASSLLAGDEQYF. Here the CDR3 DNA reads TGCGCCAGCAGCCTCTTAGCGGGAGACGAGCAGTACTTC.

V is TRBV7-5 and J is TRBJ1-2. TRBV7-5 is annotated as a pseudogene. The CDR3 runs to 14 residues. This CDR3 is CASSLLGLNYGYTF. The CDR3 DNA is TGTGCCAGCAGCCTCCTCGGACTGAACTATGGCTACACCTTC.

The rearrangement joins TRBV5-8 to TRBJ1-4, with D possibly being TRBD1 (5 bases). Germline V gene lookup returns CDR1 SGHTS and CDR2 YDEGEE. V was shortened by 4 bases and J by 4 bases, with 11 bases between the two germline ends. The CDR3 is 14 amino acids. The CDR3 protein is CASSPWGGNEKLFF. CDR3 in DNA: TGTGCCAGCAGCCCTTGGGGGGGTAATGAAAAACTGTTTTTT.

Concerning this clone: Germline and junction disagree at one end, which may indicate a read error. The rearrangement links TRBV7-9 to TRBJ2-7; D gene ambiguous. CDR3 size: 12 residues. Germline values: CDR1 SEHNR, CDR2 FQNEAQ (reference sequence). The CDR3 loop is CSSSLSSYEQYF. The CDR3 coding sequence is TGTTCCAGCAGTCTGTCGAGCTACGAGCAGTACTTC.

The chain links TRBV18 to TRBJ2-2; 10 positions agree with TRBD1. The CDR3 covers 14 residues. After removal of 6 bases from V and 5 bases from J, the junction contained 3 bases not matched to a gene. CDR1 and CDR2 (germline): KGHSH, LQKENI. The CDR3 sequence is CASSPGQGTGELFF. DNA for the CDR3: TGTGCCAGCTCTCCGGGACAGGGGACCGGGGAGCTGTTTTTT. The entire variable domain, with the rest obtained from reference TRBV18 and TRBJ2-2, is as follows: NAGVMQNPRHLVRRRGQEARLRCSPMKGHSHVYWYRQLPEEGLKFMVYLQKENIIDESGMPKERFSAEFPKEGPSILRIQQVVRGDSAAYFCASSPGQGTGELFFGEGSRLTVL.

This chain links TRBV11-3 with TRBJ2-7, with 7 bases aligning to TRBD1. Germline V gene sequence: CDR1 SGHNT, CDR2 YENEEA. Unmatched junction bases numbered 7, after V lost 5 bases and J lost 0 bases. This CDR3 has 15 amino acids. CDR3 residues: CASSPRTGHSYEQYF. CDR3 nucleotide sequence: TGTGCCAGCAGCCCTCGGACAGGACACTCCTACGAGCAGTACTTC.

The chain's CDR3 is CASSLFQDGYTF. For the CDR3, the DNA is TGTGCCAGCAGCTTGTTTCAGGATGGCTACACCTTC. The chain is built from TRBV5-6 and TRBJ1-2; D not resolved. CDR1 is SGHDT and CDR2 is YYEEEE in the germline V gene. The CDR3 is made up of 12 amino acids. The V and J ends lost 1 base and 6 bases respectively, with 7 bases between them.

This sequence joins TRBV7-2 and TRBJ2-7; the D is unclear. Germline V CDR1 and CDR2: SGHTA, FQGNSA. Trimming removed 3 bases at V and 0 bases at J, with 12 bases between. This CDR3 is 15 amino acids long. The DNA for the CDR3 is TGTGCCAGCAGCTTGCGAAGTGCGAGCTCCTACGAGCAGTACTTC. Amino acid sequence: CASSLRSASSYEQYF.

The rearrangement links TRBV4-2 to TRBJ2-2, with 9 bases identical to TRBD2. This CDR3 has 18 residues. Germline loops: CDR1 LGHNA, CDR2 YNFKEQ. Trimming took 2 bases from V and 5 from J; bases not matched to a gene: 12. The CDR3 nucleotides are TGTGCCAGCAGCCAAAGGGACGGCCTAGCGGGAATGACCGGGGAGCTGTTTTTT. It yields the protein CASSQRDGLAGMTGELFF.

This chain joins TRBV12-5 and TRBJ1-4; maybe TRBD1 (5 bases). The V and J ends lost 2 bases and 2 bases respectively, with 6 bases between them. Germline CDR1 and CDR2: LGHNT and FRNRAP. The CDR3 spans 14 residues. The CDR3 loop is CASGLRGTNEKLFF. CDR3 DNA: TGTGCTAGTGGTTTGAGGGGCACTAATGAAAAACTGTTTTTT.

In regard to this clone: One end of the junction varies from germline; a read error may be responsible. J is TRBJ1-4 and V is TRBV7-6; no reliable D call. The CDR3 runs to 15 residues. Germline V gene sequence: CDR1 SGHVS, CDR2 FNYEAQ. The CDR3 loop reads CASSLSGLTNEKLFF. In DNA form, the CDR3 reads TGTGCCAGCAGCTTATCTGGTTTAACTAATGAAAAACTGTTCTTT. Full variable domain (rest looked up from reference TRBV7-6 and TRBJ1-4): GAGVSQSPRYKVTKRGQDVALRCDPISGHVSLYWYRQALGQGPEFLTYFNYEAQQDKSGLPNDRFSAERPEGSISTLTIQRTEQRDSAMYRCASSLSGLTNEKLFFGSGTQLSVL.

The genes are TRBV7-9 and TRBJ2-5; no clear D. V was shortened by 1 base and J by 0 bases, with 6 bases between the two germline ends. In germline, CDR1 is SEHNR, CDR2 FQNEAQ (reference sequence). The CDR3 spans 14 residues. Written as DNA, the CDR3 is TGTGCCAGCAGCTTAGTAAGAGACCAAGAGACCCAGTACTTC. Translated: CASSLVRDQETQYF.

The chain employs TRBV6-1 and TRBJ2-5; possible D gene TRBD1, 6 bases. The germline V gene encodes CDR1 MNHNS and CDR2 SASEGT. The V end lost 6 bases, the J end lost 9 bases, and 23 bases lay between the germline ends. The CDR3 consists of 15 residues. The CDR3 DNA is TGTGCCAGCAGGGGCGAGGCCGGGGCCCCAGGGGCCCAGTACTTC. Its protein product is CASRGEAGAPGAQYF.

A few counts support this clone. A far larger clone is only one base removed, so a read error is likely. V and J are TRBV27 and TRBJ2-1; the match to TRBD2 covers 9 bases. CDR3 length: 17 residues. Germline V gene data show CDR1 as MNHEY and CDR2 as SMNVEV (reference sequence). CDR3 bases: TGTGCCAGCAGTACTCGGGATAGCGGGAGCTCCTTCAATGAGCAGTTCTTC. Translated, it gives CASSTRDSGSSFNEQFF.

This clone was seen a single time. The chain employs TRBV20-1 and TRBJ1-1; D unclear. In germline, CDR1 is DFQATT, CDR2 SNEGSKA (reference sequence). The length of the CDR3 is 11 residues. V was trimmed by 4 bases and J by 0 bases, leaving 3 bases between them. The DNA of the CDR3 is TGCAGTGCTATAGTGAACACTGAAGCTTTCTTT. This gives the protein CSAIVNTEAFF.

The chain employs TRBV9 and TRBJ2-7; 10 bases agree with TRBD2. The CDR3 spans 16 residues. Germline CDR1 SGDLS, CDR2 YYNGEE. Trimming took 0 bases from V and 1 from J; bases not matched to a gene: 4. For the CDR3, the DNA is TGTGCCAGCAGCGTAGTCCCTAGCGGGGGATCCTACGAGCAGTACTTC. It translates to CASSVVPSGGSYEQYF. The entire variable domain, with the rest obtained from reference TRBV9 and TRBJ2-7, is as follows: DSGVTQTPKHLITATGQRVTLRCSPRSGDLSVYWYQQSLDQGLQFLIQYYNGEERAKGNILERFSAQQFPDLHSELNLSSLELGDSALYFCASSVVPSGGSYEQYFGPGTRLTVT.

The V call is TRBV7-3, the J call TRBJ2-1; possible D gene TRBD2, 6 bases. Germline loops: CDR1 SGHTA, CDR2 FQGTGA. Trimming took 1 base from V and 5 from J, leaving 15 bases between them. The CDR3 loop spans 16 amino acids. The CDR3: CASSLMVSSANNEQFF. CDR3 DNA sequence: TGTGCCAGCAGCTTAATGGTGTCTAGCGCTAACAATGAGCAGTTCTTC.

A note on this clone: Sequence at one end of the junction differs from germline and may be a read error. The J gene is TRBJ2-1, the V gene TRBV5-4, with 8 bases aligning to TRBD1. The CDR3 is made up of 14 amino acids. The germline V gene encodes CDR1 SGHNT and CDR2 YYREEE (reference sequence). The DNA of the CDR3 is TGCGCCAGCAGCCAAGAGGGCAGGGGGCATGAGCAGTTCTTC. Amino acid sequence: CASSQEGRGHEQFF.

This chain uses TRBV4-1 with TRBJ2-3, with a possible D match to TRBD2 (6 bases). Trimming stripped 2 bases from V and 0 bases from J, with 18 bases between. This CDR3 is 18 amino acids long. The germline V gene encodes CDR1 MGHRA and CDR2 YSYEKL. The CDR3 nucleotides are TGCGCCAGCAGCCAATGGGCGGGGCGGGGTCTCAGCACAGATACGCAGTATTTT. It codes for CASSQWAGRGLSTDTQYF.

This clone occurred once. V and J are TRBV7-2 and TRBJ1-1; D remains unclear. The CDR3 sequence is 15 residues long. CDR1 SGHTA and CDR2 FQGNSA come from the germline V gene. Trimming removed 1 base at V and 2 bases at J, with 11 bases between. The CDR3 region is CASSLGSIANTEAFF. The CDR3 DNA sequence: TGTGCCAGCAGCTTAGGGTCTATAGCTAACACTGAAGCTTTCTTT.

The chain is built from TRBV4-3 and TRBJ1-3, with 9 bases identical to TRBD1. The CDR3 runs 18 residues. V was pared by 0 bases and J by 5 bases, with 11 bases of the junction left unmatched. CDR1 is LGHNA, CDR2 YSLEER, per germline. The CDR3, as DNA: TGCGCCAGCAGCCAAGATGGTCAAGGACAGGGGTTTAGAAACACCATATATTTT. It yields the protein CASSQDGQGQGFRNTIYF.

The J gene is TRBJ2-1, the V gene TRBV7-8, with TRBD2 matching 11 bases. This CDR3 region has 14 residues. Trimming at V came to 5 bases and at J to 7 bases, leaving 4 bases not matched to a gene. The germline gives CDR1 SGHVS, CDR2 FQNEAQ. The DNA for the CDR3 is TGTGCCAGCAGCACTCTAGCGGGAGGAAATGAGCAGTTCTTC. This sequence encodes CASSTLAGGNEQFF.